This T cell receptor beta chain was captured by sequencing in a study of CD8 T cells in Susac syndrome. From germline, CDR1 is SEHNR and CDR2 FQNEAQ (reference sequence). Trimming pared 5 bases from V and 0 bases from J, leaving 14 bases between. The CDR3 runs 16 residues. Reverse transcription of about 0.45 to 1 ug RNA was carried out with random hexamers. With immunoSEQ multiplex PCR, TCR beta CDR3 was amplified across 54 Vbeta and 13 Jbeta. TCRdb redid the calling of the immunoSEQ multiplex PCR reads with MiXCR, one entry per CDR3 protein. The sample has some 150,000 distinct CDR3 sequences; roughly 94% are singletons. CD8+ and CD4+ T cells from blood underwent TCR beta sequencing, which was carried out in a high-throughput format. The multiple sclerosis controls comprised treatment-naive patients whose relapsing-remitting disease was stable or active.

The genes are TRBV7-9 and TRBJ1-5; D is uncertain. The sample was CD8+ T cells from PBMCs. This receptor was identified in a human donor with multiple sclerosis. CDR3 nucleotides: TGTGCCAGCAGCCGTTCGGGTGCCGATAGCAATCAGCCCCAGCATTTT. It specifies CASSRSGADSNQPQHF.